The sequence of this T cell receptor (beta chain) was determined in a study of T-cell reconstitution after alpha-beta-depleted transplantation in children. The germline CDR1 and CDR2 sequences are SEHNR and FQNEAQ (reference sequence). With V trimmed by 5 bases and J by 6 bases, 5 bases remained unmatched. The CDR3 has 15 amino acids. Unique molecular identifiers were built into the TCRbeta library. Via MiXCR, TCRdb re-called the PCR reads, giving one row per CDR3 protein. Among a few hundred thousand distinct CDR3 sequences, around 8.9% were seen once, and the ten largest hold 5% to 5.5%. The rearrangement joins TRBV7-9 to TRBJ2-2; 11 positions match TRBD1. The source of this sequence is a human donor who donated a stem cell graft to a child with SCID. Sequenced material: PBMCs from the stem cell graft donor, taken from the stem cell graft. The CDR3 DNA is TGTGCCAGCAGCCCACGGACAGGGGGCCCCGGGGAGCTGTTTTTT. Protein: CASSPRTGGPGELFF.